The 29 T cell receptor beta chains below all came from one sample that was sequenced in a study of molecular identifiers for immune sequencing clone quantification. TCRdb passed the PCR reads through MiXCR, listing each CDR3 protein once. Seen here are a few hundred thousand distinct CDR3 sequences, less than 30% observed once, and the top ten hold under 0.85%. Sequenced sample: naive CD8+ T cells from blood, with Jurkat cell RNA spiked in. Subset of the sample: FACS-sorted CD8+CD4-CCR7+CD45RA+ naive T cells. These receptors were taken from a human donor in good health. Some libraries in this study had Jurkat cell RNA spiked in.

This chain joins TRBV28 and TRBJ1-2; D perhaps matches TRBD1 (5 bases). This CDR3 spans 15 amino acids. V gave up 6 bases and J gave up 4 bases, with 18 bases separating them. Germline CDR1 and CDR2: MDHEN and SYDVKM. CDR3 amino acids: CASSLPTGGVYGYTF. CDR3 coding DNA: TGTGCCAGCAGCCTCCCGACTGGGGGTGTCTATGGCTACACCTTC.

Only a few counts were recorded for this clonotype. The gene calls are TRBV27 and TRBJ2-3; 11 bases align to TRBD2. The CDR3 is 15 residues long. Trimming took 5 bases from V and 7 from J; bases not matched to a gene: 8. Germline V gives CDR1 MNHEY, CDR2 SMNVEV (reference sequence). The CDR3 spells CASSLLAGETNTQYF. DNA for the CDR3: TGTGCCAGCAGTCTACTAGCGGGAGAGACGAATACGCAGTATTTT.

The CDR3 nucleotides read TGCGCCAGCAGCCAAGATCGGTTGACAGACTATGGCTACACCTTC. It yields the protein CASSQDRLTDYGYTF. The V call is TRBV4-3, the J call TRBJ1-2, with D possibly TRBD1 on 5 matching bases. The CDR3 has 15 residues. Germline CDR1 reads LGHNA; CDR2 reads YSLEER. V was trimmed by 0 bases and J by 3 bases, leaving 11 bases between them.

V is TRBV20-1 and J is TRBJ1-5, with a tentative D call TRBD1 (6 bases). V was shortened by 2 bases and J by 6 bases, with 26 bases between the two germline ends. This CDR3 region has 18 residues. The germline gives CDR1 DFQATT, CDR2 SNEGSKA (reference sequence). The CDR3 loop reads CSARHPILGPGATQPQHF. The CDR3 DNA reads TGCAGTGCTAGACATCCCATTCTCGGACCGGGGGCAACTCAGCCCCAGCATTTT.

This clonotype was seen a few times. This chain joins TRBV6-5 and TRBJ2-3; D may match TRBD1 or TRBD2 (6 bases each). The germline V gene has CDR1 MNHEY and CDR2 SVGAGI. The CDR3 is 14 amino acids. V shed 7 bases and J shed 6 bases, with 17 bases lying between them. CDR3 bases: TGTGCCAGCAAGGGGGGCCCGAGGAGGGATACGCAGTATTTT. Protein: CASKGGPRRDTQYF.

In its sample, this clonotype was seen a few times. This sequence joins TRBV5-6 and TRBJ2-7; 7 positions match TRBD2. In germline, CDR1 is SGHDT, CDR2 YYEEEE. V shed 4 bases and J 3 bases; nucleotides not matched to a gene: 13. The CDR3 sequence is 16 residues long. CDR3 in DNA: TGTGCCAGCAGCCCCGCCGCGGCTAGCGGAATCTACGAGCAGTACTTC. This sequence encodes CASSPAAASGIYEQYF.

This clonotype was counted between two and nine times. A read error may be the cause here, since a much bigger clone is one base away. A read error is likely, as this CDR3 ends without the conserved phenylalanine or tryptophan. The V gene is TRBV29-1, the J gene TRBJ2-3; no reliable D call. Trimming took off 0 bases at V and 2 bases at J, with 12 bases between the two ends. This CDR3 region has 15 residues. CDR1 is SQVTM and CDR2 is ANQGSEA in the germline V gene. Here the CDR3 reads CSVEDGRTHTDTQYL. The CDR3 DNA is TGCAGCGTTGAAGACGGGCGGACCCACACAGATACGCAGTATCTT.

This clonotype occurred many times. This rearrangement joins TRBV6-5 to TRBJ1-5; D is unresolved. V was pared by 0 bases and J by 2 bases, with 8 bases between. Germline V gives CDR1 MNHEY, CDR2 SVGAGI. The CDR3 is made up of 15 amino acids. CDR3 sequence reads: CASSYSSVGNQPQHF. Here the CDR3 DNA reads TGTGCCAGCAGTTACTCGTCAGTGGGCAATCAGCCCCAGCATTTT.

This clonotype was recorded only once. The conserved closing phenylalanine or tryptophan is absent in this CDR3, likely reflecting a read error. V and J are TRBV24-1 and TRBJ2-4, with D tentatively TRBD2 (6 bases). The V end lost 3 bases, the J end lost 2 bases, and 13 bases lay between the germline ends. Germline CDR1 KGHDR, CDR2 SFDVKD. The CDR3 length is 16 residues. This chain's CDR3 is CATSDGGSGTKNIQYS. The CDR3 DNA follows: TGTGCCACCAGTGATGGAGGGTCGGGGACCAAAAACATTCAGTACTCC.

The CDR3 DNA reads TGTGCCACCAGTGAAACCCAGGGTCGTCGGCGTACAGATACGCAGTATTTT. Protein sequence: CATSETQGRRRTDTQYF. The gene calls are TRBV24-1 and TRBJ2-3; D perhaps matches TRBD1 (5 bases). CDR1 is KGHDR, CDR2 SFDVKD, per germline. The CDR3 covers 17 residues. V shed 4 bases and J shed 3 bases, with 19 bases lying between them.

The rearrangement links TRBV3-1 to TRBJ1-1; no clear D. Germline CDR1 LGHDT, CDR2 YNNKEL (reference sequence). Trimming stripped 3 bases from V and 4 bases from J, with 12 bases between. CDR3 length equals 14 residues. The CDR3 region has the DNA TGTGCCAGCAGCCAGTTAATCGAGGGCACTGAAGCTTTCTTT. The encoded protein is CASSQLIEGTEAFF. The full variable domain, completed using reference TRBV3-1 and TRBJ1-1, is DTAVSQTPKYLVTQMGNDKSIKCEQNLGHDTMYWYKQDSKKFLKIMFSYNNKELIINETVPNRFSPKSPDKAHLNLHINSLELGDSAVYFCASSQLIEGTEAFFGQGTRLTVV.

This clonotype was seen many times. V and J are TRBV7-9 and TRBJ2-2; D remains ambiguous. The CDR3 is 13 residues long. Per germline, CDR1 SEHNR and CDR2 FQNEAQ (reference sequence). Trimming took off 8 bases at V and 2 bases at J, with 9 bases between the two ends. The CDR3 spells CASWQDNTGELFF. The CDR3 nucleotides are TGTGCCAGCTGGCAGGATAACACCGGGGAGCTGTTTTTT.

Regarding this clonotype: A much larger clone differs from this one at a single base, so this may be a read error. The V gene is TRBV5-1, the J gene TRBJ2-3; D gene unclear. The CDR3 totals 13 residues. The germline CDR1 and CDR2 sequences are SGHRS and YFSETQ. Trimming left V 0 bases short and J 5 bases short, with 7 bases between. The CDR3 spells CASSLEDGDTQYF. The DNA of the CDR3 is TGCGCCAGCAGCTTGGAAGACGGAGATACGCAGTATTTT.

This clonotype was picked up a small number of times. The genes are TRBV11-2 and TRBJ2-1; a weak D match, TRBD2 (7 bases). The V end lost 4 bases, the J end lost 9 bases, and 19 bases lay between the germline ends. CDR1 is SGHAT and CDR2 is FQNNGV in the germline V gene. This CDR3 has 15 residues. The CDR3 nucleotides read TGTGCCAGCAGCTCAAAAAGCGGGAAAGGGGGTGAGCAGTTCTTC. Protein: CASSSKSGKGGEQFF.

The chain employs TRBV10-3 and TRBJ2-7; 7 bases map to TRBD1. The V gene's germline CDR1 is ENHRY and CDR2 SYGVKD. This CDR3 contains 14 residues. J was trimmed by 4 bases and V by 4 bases; bases with no gene match: 7. The CDR3 loop is CAISANDRVYEQYF. As DNA, the CDR3 is TGTGCCATCAGTGCAAACGACAGGGTGTACGAGCAGTACTTC.

A note on this clonotype: A much larger clone lies one base from this, so it may be a read error. The genes are TRBV20-1 and TRBJ2-7; either TRBD1 or TRBD2 may supply D (5 bases each). The CDR3 contains 13 residues. In germline, CDR1 is DFQATT, CDR2 SNEGSKA (reference sequence). CDR3 coding DNA: TGCAATGCTCGGGCGGGCAGGGTGTACGAGCAGTACTTC. Translated, it gives CNARAGRVYEQYF.

This clonotype was seen a few times. This chain joins TRBV9 and TRBJ2-2; the D gene is possibly TRBD1 (6 bases). Per the germline V gene, CDR1 is SGDLS and CDR2 is YYNGEE. V was cut by 5 bases and J by 10 bases, with 18 bases left in between. There are 14 residues in the CDR3. This CDR3 reads CASSPSEDRTELFF. The CDR3 region has the DNA TGTGCCAGCAGTCCCTCAGAGGACAGAACGGAGCTGTTTTTT.

This chain uses TRBV5-6 with TRBJ1-2; weak D call: TRBD1 (5 bases). The CDR3 runs to 15 residues. Trimming shortened V by 1 base and J by 4 bases, and 14 bases separated the two germline ends. Germline CDR1 SGHDT, CDR2 YYEEEE. This CDR3 is CASSLSSGTAYGYTF. CDR3 coding DNA: TGTGCCAGCAGCTTGAGTTCCGGGACGGCCTATGGCTACACCTTC.

The chain carries TRBV6-2 or TRBV6-3 and TRBJ2-1; no clear D gene. Germline values: CDR1 MNHEY, CDR2 SVGEGT. V shed 0 bases and J shed 4 bases, with 7 bases lying between them. The CDR3 has 14 amino acids. The CDR3 DNA sequence: TGTGCCAGCAGTTACTCGAATGGGTACAATGAGCAGTTCTTC. Residues: CASSYSNGYNEQFF.

V usage is TRBV7-6 and J usage is TRBJ2-2; 11 nucleotides match TRBD2. The ends lost 1 base at V and 5 bases at J; junction bases unmatched: 9. Germline V gene sequence: CDR1 SGHVS, CDR2 FNYEAQ. The CDR3 runs 18 residues. CDR3 residues: CASSLVASGRRRTGELFF. CDR3 DNA: TGTGCCAGCAGCTTAGTAGCTAGCGGGAGGCGACGTACCGGGGAGCTGTTTTTT.

This clonotype was counted at least ten times. The J gene is TRBJ2-5, the V gene TRBV9; maybe TRBD1 (6 bases). Germline V gives CDR1 SGDLS, CDR2 YYNGEE. Trimming took off 1 base at V and 1 base at J, with 8 bases between the two ends. This CDR3 is 14 amino acids long. The CDR3: CASSVSGAQETQYF. The DNA for the CDR3 is TGTGCCAGCAGCGTATCAGGGGCCCAAGAGACCCAGTACTTC.

This clonotype was picked up a small number of times. The gene calls are TRBV6-5 and TRBJ2-7, with D possibly being TRBD2 (6 bases). Germline-derived CDR1 and CDR2 are MNHEY and SVGAGI. V was trimmed by 0 bases and J by 0 bases, leaving 12 bases between them. The CDR3 runs 16 residues. CDR3 in amino acids: CASSYSSSESSYEQYF. The CDR3 DNA sequence: TGTGCCAGCAGTTACTCATCTAGCGAGAGCTCCTACGAGCAGTACTTC.

The table lists this clonotype with many counts. The chain recombines TRBV27 with TRBJ2-7; D uncertain. From germline, CDR1 is MNHEY and CDR2 SMNVEV (reference sequence). V was cut by 5 bases and J by 6 bases, with 17 bases left in between. The CDR3 has 14 amino acids. This CDR3 is CASSALQLPGEQYF. CDR3 in DNA: TGTGCCAGCAGTGCCCTCCAGCTCCCCGGCGAGCAGTACTTC.

In its sample, this clonotype was seen a few times. It may be a read error: a sequence one base away is much more abundant. V is TRBV28 and J is TRBJ1-5; D is ambiguous. Germline CDR1 is MDHEN and CDR2 is SYDVKM. The V gene lost 6 bases and the J gene lost 3 bases, with 3 bases spanning the gap. The CDR3 length is 11 residues. The CDR3 DNA reads TGTGCCAGCAGCCACAATCAGCCCCAGCATTTT. As protein: CASSHNQPQHF.

The gene calls are TRBV7-9 and TRBJ2-7; weak D call: TRBD1 (6 bases). Germline V gene data show CDR1 as SEHNR and CDR2 as FQNEAQ (reference sequence). There are 15 residues in the CDR3. V was shortened by 1 base and J by 2 bases, with 12 bases between the two germline ends. CDR3 nucleotide sequence: TGTGCCAGCAGCTTAGGAGCAGGGGTCACCTACGAGCAGTACTTC. As protein: CASSLGAGVTYEQYF. The full variable domain, in which reference TRBV7-9 and TRBJ2-7 provide the parts outside the CDR3, is DTGVSQNPRHKITKRGQNVTFRCDPISEHNRLYWYRQTLGQGPEFLTYFQNEAQLEKSRLLSDRFSAERPKGSFSTLEIQRTEQGDSAMYLCASSLGAGVTYEQYFGPGTRLTVT.

The sample holds a few counts of this clonotype. This chain uses TRBV7-9 with TRBJ2-1; perhaps D is TRBD1 or TRBD2 (5 bases each). CDR1 is SEHNR, CDR2 FQNEAQ, per germline (reference sequence). V was clipped by 4 bases and J by 12 bases, with 13 bases between them. CDR3 length: 12 residues. The CDR3 region has the DNA TGTGCCAGCAGCTCGGGGCGGCCTTGGCAGTTCTTC. Translated: CASSSGRPWQFF.

Points on this clonotype: The junction and the germline gene differ at one end; a read error may be behind it. The genes are TRBV7-2 and TRBJ1-6; D remains unclear. This CDR3 has 16 residues. Germline CDR1 is SGHTA and CDR2 is FQGNSA. The DNA for the CDR3 is TGTGCCAGCGGCTTAGTTGGTAAAGAGATTAATTCACCCCTCCACTTT. Translated: CASGLVGKEINSPLHF.

This clonotype was observed a few times. The chain is built from TRBV6-1 and TRBJ2-5, with a tentative D call TRBD2 (6 bases). This CDR3 contains 14 residues. Germline V gives CDR1 MNHNS, CDR2 SASEGT. V shed 1 base and J shed 5 bases, with 11 bases lying between them. Written as DNA, the CDR3 is TGTGCCAGCAGTGAAGGGAGGGGCCGGGAGACCCAGTACTTC. Translation: CASSEGRGRETQYF.

This clonotype was observed a few times. The V call is TRBV20-1, the J call TRBJ2-7; D assignment may be TRBD1 or TRBD2 (6 bases each). Between the trimmed V and J ends, which lost 2 bases and 0 bases, there was a span of 11 bases. The germline V gene encodes CDR1 DFQATT and CDR2 SNEGSKA (reference sequence). CDR3 length: 14 amino acids. The CDR3 region has the DNA TGCAGTGCTAGAAGGGGGGTGAGCTCCTACGAGCAGTACTTC. This encodes CSARRGVSSYEQYF.